The TCR beta chain under discussion was sequenced for a study of early T cells in non-severe SARS-CoV-2 infection. About the study: RNA in bulk from unsorted whole blood was sequenced, and chains were unpaired.

Study-level results: VDJdb matching favored anti-spike CD8 responses, missing private and CD4 specificities.

Researchers tagged individual cDNA molecules with unique molecular identifiers. TCRdb re-analysed the 5' RACE reads in MiXCR, keeping a single row per CDR3 protein. The repertoire includes about 66,000 distinct CDR3 sequences, about 13% of them detected once, and roughly 8.3% sits in the top ten. This clonotype was found a few times. Its antigen is undetermined. CDR3 size: 14 residues. V dropped 3 bases and J dropped 4; count of bases not matched to a gene: 6. Germline-derived CDR1 and CDR2 are DFQATT and SNEGSKA (reference sequence). The sequenced sample consisted of whole blood. J is TRBJ2-3 and V is TRBV20-1; 8 positions agree with TRBD2. This receptor was taken from an adult who was a healthcare worker with PCR-confirmed SARS-CoV-2 infection or an uninfected control (not recorded which). CDR3 amino acids: CSARVWREADTQYF. CDR3 nucleotide sequence: TGCAGTGCTAGGGTTTGGCGGGAGGCAGATACGCAGTATTTT.